The text below deals with one T cell receptor beta chain. The data originate from a study of blood T cell repertoires in COVID-19. Study as a whole: The study drew acute and convalescent COVID-19 samples from the United States, Italy and Spain. The analysed material was cDNA or gDNA that came from T cells, B-cell-depleted T cells, or PBMCs.

The germline gives CDR1 KGHSH, CDR2 LQKENI. Trimming took off 1 base at V and 0 bases at J, with 10 bases between the two ends. The CDR3 covers 16 residues. In the study's own analysis: From reference gene primer amplification, estimates of nucleated cell counts were derived. Sequencing was performed with immunoSEQ multiplex PCR; in TCRdb, only in-frame clones are kept and a portion is missing. V and J calls and clone size are as listed in that table; D and trimming were resolved from the DNA. Among tens of thousands of clones, around 84% were seen once, and the ten largest hold 8%. The sequenced sample was peripheral blood. The receptor's source is a man older than 75 with active or convalescent COVID-19. V and J are TRBV18 and TRBJ1-3; no reliable D call. CDR3 region: CASSPLIRLSGNTIYF. CDR3 bases: TGTGCCAGCTCACCACTGATCAGGCTCTCTGGAAACACCATATATTTT.